The clone carrying this TCR beta chain showed up just a few times. This record belongs to a study of T cell clonotyping in hematopoietic cell transplantation. Measured with immunoSEQ multiplex PCR; TCRdb has only the in-frame clones, and not every one. The table shows around 17,000 clones, with over 55% occurring only once. The sequencing input was peripheral blood mononuclear cells. This TCR derives from a woman aged 55-70 years in good health. Some clones in this sample may be carry-over from other donors' samples.

The CDR3 sequence is CATQLGGSYEQYF. The CDR3 DNA reads TGTGCCACCCAACTCGGGGGCTCCTACGAGCAGTACTTC. The chain couples TRBV19 to TRBJ2-7; D is perhaps TRBD2 (6 bases). V shed 10 bases and J shed 0 bases, with 13 bases lying between them. The germline gives CDR1 LNHDA, CDR2 SQIVND (reference sequence). The CDR3 is 13 amino acids.